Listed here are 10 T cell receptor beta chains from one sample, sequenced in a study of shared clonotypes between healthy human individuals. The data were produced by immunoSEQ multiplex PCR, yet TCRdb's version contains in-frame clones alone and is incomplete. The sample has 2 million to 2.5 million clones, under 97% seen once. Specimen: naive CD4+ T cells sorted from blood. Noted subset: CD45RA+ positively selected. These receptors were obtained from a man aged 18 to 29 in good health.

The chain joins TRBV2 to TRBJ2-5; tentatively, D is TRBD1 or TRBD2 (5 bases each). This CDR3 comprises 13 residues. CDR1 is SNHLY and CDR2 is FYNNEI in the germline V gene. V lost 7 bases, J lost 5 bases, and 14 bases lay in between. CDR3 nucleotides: TGTGCCAGCAACCGGGACGGTAAGGAGACCCAGTACTTC. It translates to CASNRDGKETQYF.

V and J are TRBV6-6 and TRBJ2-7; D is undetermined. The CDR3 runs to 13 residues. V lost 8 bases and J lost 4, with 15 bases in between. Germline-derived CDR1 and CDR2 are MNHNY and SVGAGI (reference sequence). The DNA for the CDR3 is TGTGCCAGCGCCAGGTTCGGTGGTTACGAGCAGTACTTC. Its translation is CASARFGGYEQYF.

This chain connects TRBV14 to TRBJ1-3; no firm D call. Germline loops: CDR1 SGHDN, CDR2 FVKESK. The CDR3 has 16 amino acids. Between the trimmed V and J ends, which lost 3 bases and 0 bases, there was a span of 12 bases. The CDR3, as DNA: TGTGCCAGCAGCCACAGGACGGCAAACTCTGGAAACACCATATATTTT. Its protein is CASSHRTANSGNTIYF.

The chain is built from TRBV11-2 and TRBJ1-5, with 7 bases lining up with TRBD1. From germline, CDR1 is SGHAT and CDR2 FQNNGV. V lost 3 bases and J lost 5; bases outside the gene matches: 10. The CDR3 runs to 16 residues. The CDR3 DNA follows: TGTGCCAGCAGCTTTCCATTGACAGGGTATCATCAGCCCCAGCATTTT. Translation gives CASSFPLTGYHQPQHF.

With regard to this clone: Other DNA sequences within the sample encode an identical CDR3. CDR3 DNA sequence: TGCGCCAGCAGTTCAACCGGGGAGCTGTTTTTT. It translates to CASSSTGELFF. The J gene is TRBJ2-2, the V gene TRBV5-1; D unresolved. Between the trimmed V and J ends, which lost 5 bases and 5 bases, there was a span of 4 bases. There are 11 residues in the CDR3. Germline V gene data show CDR1 as SGHRS and CDR2 as YFSETQ.

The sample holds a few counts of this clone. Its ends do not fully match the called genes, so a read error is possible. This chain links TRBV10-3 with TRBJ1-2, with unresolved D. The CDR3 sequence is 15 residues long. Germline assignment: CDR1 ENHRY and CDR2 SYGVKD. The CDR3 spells CAISEAQALGYGHTF. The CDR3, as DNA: TGTGCCATCAGTGAAGCCCAGGCACTAGGCTATGGCCACACCTTC.

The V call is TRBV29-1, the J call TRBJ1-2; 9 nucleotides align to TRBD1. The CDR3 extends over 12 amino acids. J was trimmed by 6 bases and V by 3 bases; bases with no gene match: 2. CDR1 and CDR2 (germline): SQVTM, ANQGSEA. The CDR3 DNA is TGCAGCGTTGAGACAGGGGGTGATGGCTACACCTTC. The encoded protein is CSVETGGDGYTF. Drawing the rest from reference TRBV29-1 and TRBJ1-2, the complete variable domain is SAVISQKPSRDICQRGTSLTIQCQVDSQVTMMFWYRQQPGQSLTLIATANQGSEATYESGFVIDKFPISRPNLTFSTLTVSNMSPEDSSIYLCSVETGGDGYTFGSGTRLTVV.

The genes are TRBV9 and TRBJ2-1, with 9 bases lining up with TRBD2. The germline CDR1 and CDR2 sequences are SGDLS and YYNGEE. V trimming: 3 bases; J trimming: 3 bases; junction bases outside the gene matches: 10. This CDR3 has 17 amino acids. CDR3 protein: CASSARLTSGGYNEQFF. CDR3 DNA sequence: TGTGCCAGCAGCGCTCGTCTGACTAGCGGAGGCTACAATGAGCAGTTCTTC.

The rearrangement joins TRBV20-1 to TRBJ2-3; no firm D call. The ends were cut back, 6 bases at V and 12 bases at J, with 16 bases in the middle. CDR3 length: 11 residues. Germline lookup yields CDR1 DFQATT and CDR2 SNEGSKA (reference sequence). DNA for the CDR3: TGCAGTGCCCACACTGGGCTAGTACAGTATTTT. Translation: CSAHTGLVQYF.

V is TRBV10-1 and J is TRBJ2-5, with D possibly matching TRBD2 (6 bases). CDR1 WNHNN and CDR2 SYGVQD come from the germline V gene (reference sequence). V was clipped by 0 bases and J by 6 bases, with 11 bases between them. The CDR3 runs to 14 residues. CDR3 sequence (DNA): TGCGCCAGCAGTGAGTCCGCTGGGAGGCAGACCCAGTACTTC. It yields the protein CASSESAGRQTQYF.